This T cell receptor beta chain was identified in a study of OX40 agonist ivuxolimab in advanced cancers. Study background: Patients in the trial were receiving intravenous ivuxolimab every 2 weeks, at doses of 0.01 to 10 mg/kg. Previous treatment with anti-PD-1, anti-PD-L1 or anti-CTLA-4 therapy was allowed; roughly 40% had received some.

Between the trimmed V and J ends, which lost 5 bases and 5 bases, there was a span of 17 bases. The CDR3 sequence is 15 residues long. Germline assignment: CDR1 MNHNY and CDR2 SVGAGI (reference sequence). The table came from immunoSEQ multiplex PCR; TCRdb's copy has only in-frame clones and leaves some out. The data hold around 85,000 clones, with under 95% observed a single time. Regarding the study as a whole: In general, CD8+ T cells held more expanded clones than CD4+ did, on average.

On this clone itself: Its antigen remains unknown.

Blood specimens came from baseline, cycle 4 day 1, and cycle 7 day 1. Material: CD4+ or CD8+ T cells sorted from blood, obtained in a trial of the OX40 agonist ivuxolimab. This clonotype was obtained from an adult with an advanced solid tumor such as melanoma, head and neck, liver or kidney cancer. The chain employs TRBV6-6 and TRBJ2-3; tentative D call: TRBD2 (5 bases). The CDR3 coding sequence is TGTGCCAGCAGTCCCCCCGGGGTGCAACAAGATACGCAGTATTTT. Translated, it gives CASSPPGVQQDTQYF.